These 3 T cell receptor beta chains were all obtained from the same sample, sequenced in a study of cytomegalovirus exposure and HLA in healthy donors. This PCR relied on a set of 60 Vbeta primers and 13 Jbeta primers. Generated by immunoSEQ multiplex PCR, the TCRdb table keeps only in-frame clones and is missing some. The repertoire holds roughly 160,000 clones, over 75% seen once, with 1% in the top ten. Sequenced: PBMCs. The receptors shown here come from a woman aged 50 to 60 in good health and CMV-seropositive.

This clone was recorded once. The CDR3, as DNA: TGTGCCAGCAGCGCCCACAGGGGGGGGACCGGGGAGCTGTTTTTT. This codes for CASSAHRGGTGELFF. This chain links TRBV9 with TRBJ2-2, with D maybe TRBD1 (8 bases). Germline V gives CDR1 SGDLS, CDR2 YYNGEE. V was cut by 3 bases and J by 5 bases, with 14 bases left in between. The CDR3 totals 15 residues.

The chain links TRBV9 to TRBJ1-1; 8 bases fit TRBD1. Germline-derived CDR1 and CDR2 are SGDLS and YYNGEE. J was trimmed by 7 bases and V by 3 bases; bases with no gene match: 14. This CDR3 is 16 amino acids long. The CDR3 nucleotides read TGTGCCAGCAGCGGCGGACAGGGTGTGGGTTTTGTTGAAGCTTTCTTT. Translating it yields CASSGGQGVGFVEAFF.

This rearrangement joins TRBV5-6 to TRBJ2-1, with TRBD2 identical over 13 bases. CDR1 and CDR2 from the germline V gene are SGHDT and YYEEEE. V was pared by 5 bases and J by 4 bases, with 3 bases of the junction left unmatched. This CDR3 contains 15 residues. The CDR3 loop is CASSKLAGGYNEQFF. The CDR3 DNA follows: TGTGCCAGCAGTAAACTAGCGGGAGGGTACAATGAGCAGTTCTTC.